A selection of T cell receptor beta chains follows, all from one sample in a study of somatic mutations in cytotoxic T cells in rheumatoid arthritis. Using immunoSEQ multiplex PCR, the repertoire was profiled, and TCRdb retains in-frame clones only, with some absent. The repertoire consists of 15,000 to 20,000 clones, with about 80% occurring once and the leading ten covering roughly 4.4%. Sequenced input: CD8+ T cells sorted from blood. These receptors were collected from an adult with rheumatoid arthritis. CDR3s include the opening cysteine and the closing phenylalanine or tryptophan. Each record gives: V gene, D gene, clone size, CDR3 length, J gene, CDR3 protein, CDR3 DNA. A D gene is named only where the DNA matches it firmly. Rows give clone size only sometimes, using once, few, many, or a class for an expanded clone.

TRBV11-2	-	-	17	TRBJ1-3	CASSFPVEGEKENTIYF	TGTGCCAGCAGCTTCCCCGTGGAGGGGGAAAAAGAGAACACCATATATTTT
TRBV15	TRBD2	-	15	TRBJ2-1	CATSRGTSGGNEQFF	TGTGCCACCAGCAGAGGGACTAGCGGGGGCAATGAGCAGTTCTTC
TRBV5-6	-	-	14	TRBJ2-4	CASSLRLSKNIQYF	TGTGCCAGCAGCTTAAGGCTTTCCAAAAACATTCAGTACTTC
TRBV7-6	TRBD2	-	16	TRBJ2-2	CASSSFAGGYTGELFF	TGTGCCAGCAGCTCCTTTGCGGGGGGCTACACCGGGGAGCTGTTTTTT
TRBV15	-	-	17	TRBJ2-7	CATSLEGGGVRVYEQYF	TGTGCCACCAGCTTAGAAGGGGGCGGGGTTCGGGTCTACGAGCAGTACTTC
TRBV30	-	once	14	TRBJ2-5	CAWSTEHQGLGQYF	TGTGCCTGGAGTACGGAGCACCAGGGGTTAGGGCAGTACTTC
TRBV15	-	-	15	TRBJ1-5	CATSRARGGNQPQHF	TGTGCCACCAGCAGAGCTCGAGGGGGTAATCAGCCCCAGCATTTT
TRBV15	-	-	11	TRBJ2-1	CATRGGSEQFF	TGTGCCACCAGAGGGGGGAGTGAGCAGTTCTTC
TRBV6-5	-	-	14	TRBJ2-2	CASARGSNTGELFF	TGTGCCAGCGCTAGGGGGAGTAACACCGGGGAGCTGTTTTTT
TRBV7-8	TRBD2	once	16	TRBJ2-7	CASSDKKRGDSYEQYF	TGTGCCAGCAGCGATAAGAAGCGGGGGGACTCCTACGAGCAGTACTTC